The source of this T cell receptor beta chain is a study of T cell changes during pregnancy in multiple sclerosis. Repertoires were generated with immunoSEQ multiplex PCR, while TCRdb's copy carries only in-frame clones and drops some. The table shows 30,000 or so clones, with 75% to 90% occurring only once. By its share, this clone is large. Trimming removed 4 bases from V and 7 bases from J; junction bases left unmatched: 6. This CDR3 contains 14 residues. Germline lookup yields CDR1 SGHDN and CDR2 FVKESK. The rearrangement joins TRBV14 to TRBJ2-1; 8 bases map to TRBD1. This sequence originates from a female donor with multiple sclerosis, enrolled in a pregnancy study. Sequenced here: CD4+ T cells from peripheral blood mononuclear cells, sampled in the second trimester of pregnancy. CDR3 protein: CASSLRDRPNEQFF. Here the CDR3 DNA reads TGTGCCAGCAGCCTGAGGGACAGGCCTAATGAGCAGTTCTTC.